Described below is a single T cell receptor (beta chain) sequence and its context. This entry belongs to a study of blood T cell repertoires in COVID-19. Study details: The United States, Italy and Spain supplied acute and convalescent COVID-19 samples. In each case, the material was cDNA or gDNA derived from T cells, B-cell-depleted T cells, or PBMCs.

Participants, about 18 to 89 years old, spanned around 25 US areas. The CDR3 is 15 amino acids. Trimming took off 3 bases at V and 4 bases at J, with 16 bases between the two ends. Germline CDR1 SGHNT, CDR2 YYREEE (reference sequence). Using immunoSEQ multiplex PCR, the repertoire was profiled, and TCRdb retains in-frame clones only, with some absent. The repertoire holds around 230,000 clones, approximately 86% seen once, with roughly 3.5% in the top ten. The source is a woman in her 40s with acute COVID-19. The chain recombines TRBV5-4 with TRBJ2-5; TRBD1 might be the D (5 bases). Sequenced material: PBMCs or T cells enriched from blood (not recorded which). This chain's CDR3 is CASSSSTDSRETQYF. CDR3 DNA sequence: TGTGCCAGCAGCTCGTCAACCGACAGTCGAGAGACCCAGTACTTC.